The next 4 T cell receptor beta chains were all read from a single sample in a study of CD8 T cells in ankylosing spondylitis. A single record per CDR3 protein comes from TCRdb applying MiXCR to the 5' RACE reads. The sample has about 750,000 distinct CDR3 sequences, roughly 20% seen once. Study conclusions and caveats: Ankylosing spondylitis blood appeared to be characterized by a TCR beta motif of roughly eight highly homologous variants.

Their recognized antigens are unknown. Material for sequencing was blood, either unsorted or a sorted T cell fraction (not recorded which). The source is a male donor with ankylosing spondylitis.

The V and J genes are TRBV7-6 and TRBJ2-7; 13 bases line up with TRBD2. The CDR3 loop spans 18 amino acids. The trim removed 5 bases at V and 4 bases at J, leaving 14 bases unmatched. CDR1 and CDR2 from the germline V gene are SGHVS and FNYEAQ. CDR3 sequence reads: CASSPRPGTSGNLYEQYF. The CDR3 DNA reads TGTGCCAGCAGCCCAAGACCCGGGACTAGCGGGAACCTTTACGAGCAGTACTTC.

This clonotype has only a few counts. The chain is built from TRBV5-6 and TRBJ1-4; D is unresolved. Germline V gene lookup returns CDR1 SGHDT and CDR2 YYEEEE. The CDR3 spans 16 residues. The V gene lost 2 bases and the J gene lost 1 base, with 12 bases spanning the gap. The CDR3 sequence: CASSLLDGVTNEKLFF. CDR3 coding DNA: TGTGCCAGCAGCTTACTAGATGGTGTAACTAATGAAAAACTGTTTTTT.

The chain combines TRBV2 with TRBJ1-1; D gene unclear. The V and J ends lost 5 bases and 0 bases respectively, with 7 bases between them. CDR3 length: 13 residues. CDR1 is SNHLY, CDR2 FYNNEI, per germline. This CDR3 is CASSYYMNTEAFF. The CDR3 DNA follows: TGTGCCAGCAGTTACTATATGAACACTGAAGCTTTCTTT.

This sequence joins TRBV4-2 and TRBJ2-1; 9 nucleotides match TRBD1. This CDR3 has 16 residues. Trimming at V came to 4 bases and at J to 8 bases, leaving 12 bases not matched to a gene. Germline V gene sequence: CDR1 LGHNA, CDR2 YNFKEQ. The CDR3 DNA sequence: TGTGCCAGCAGCCTATCCGGGACAGGGATTCAGGATGAGCAGTTCTTC. Amino acids: CASSLSGTGIQDEQFF.